This TCR beta chain was retrieved from a study of T cells after yellow fever vaccination. Study as a whole: Each low-cell-number fraction was prepared by means of SMART-Seq v4 Ultra Low Input.

Study-level findings and limits: Post-booster samples contained most primary-vaccination clones (roughly 96% CD4, about 85% CD8). Compared with primary, the secondary response was weaker and peaked at day 5, not 15.

Making TCR cDNA involved 5'RACE template switching, which added UMIs and a universal primer site. TCRdb passed the 5' RACE reads through MiXCR, listing each CDR3 protein once. The table has about 150,000 distinct CDR3 sequences, 5% to 7.5% seen once. Worth noting for this clonotype: Its antigen is still unknown.

The V end was cut by 6 bases, the J end by 5 bases, with 16 bases between. This CDR3 comprises 14 residues. The germline V gene has CDR1 SNHLY and CDR2 FYNNEI. This TCR was sampled from a young man who received the YFV17D yellow fever vaccine. Sequenced here: CD4+ T cells sorted from PBMCs, sampled 10 days after the yellow fever booster vaccination. The chain links TRBV2 to TRBJ2-5; tentative D call: TRBD1 (5 bases). The CDR3 region is CASREQGVGETQYF. DNA of the CDR3: TGTGCCAGCAGAGAACAAGGGGTTGGGGAGACCCAGTACTTC.